This is a list of T cell receptor beta chains from one sample in a study of STAT5B mutations in CD4+ large granular lymphocyte leukemia. Here immunoSEQ multiplex PCR was the method, and the copy in TCRdb shows in-frame clones only, minus some. The sample records approximately 27,000 clones, about 86% being singletons. The specimen was CD4+ T cells from blood buffy coats. These receptors all come from a human donor in good health. Both conserved end residues are part of each CDR3. The order of the fields is J gene, clone size, D gene, V gene, CDR3 DNA, CDR3 protein. The D gene is left open where the match is weak. Clone size is not always given. Where it is, it says once, few, many or a class for expanded clones.

j_gene: TRBJ2-2
abundance: .
d_gene: TRBD2
v_gene: TRBV6-5
CDR3nt: TGTGCCAGCAAGCGAAGCGGGGCGAACACCGGGGAGCTGTTTTTT
CDR3aa: CASKRSGANTGELFF

j_gene: TRBJ2-6
abundance: .
d_gene: .
v_gene: TRBV11-3
CDR3nt: TGTGCCAGCAGCTTAGGCCACTCTGGGGCCAACGTCCTGACTTTC
CDR3aa: CASSLGHSGANVLTF

j_gene: TRBJ1-2
abundance: .
d_gene: .
v_gene: TRBV7-6
CDR3nt: TGTGCCAGCAGCCCCAGTGTGCTTGACTATGGCTACACCTTC
CDR3aa: CASSPSVLDYGYTF

j_gene: TRBJ2-1
abundance: .
d_gene: .
v_gene: TRBV28
CDR3nt: TGTGCCAGCAGTTTATCATACAATGAGCAGTTCTTC
CDR3aa: CASSLSYNEQFF

j_gene: TRBJ1-3
abundance: .
d_gene: .
v_gene: TRBV29-1
CDR3nt: TGCAGCGTTGAAAGGCCAGGAGACACCATATATTTT
CDR3aa: CSVERPGDTIYF

j_gene: TRBJ1-1
abundance: few
d_gene: .
v_gene: TRBV10-3
CDR3nt: TGTGCCATCAGTGACCCCTCGAGACAGATGAACACTGAAGCTTTCTTT
CDR3aa: CAISDPSRQMNTEAFF

j_gene: TRBJ2-2
abundance: few
d_gene: .
v_gene: TRBV7-6
CDR3nt: TGTGCCAGCAGCTTAAGGACTTTTGAGGGGGAGCTGTTTTTT
CDR3aa: CASSLRTFEGELFF

j_gene: TRBJ2-1
abundance: few
d_gene: .
v_gene: TRBV4-1
CDR3nt: TGCGCCAGCAGCCAAGATTGGGCACCCGAGGGGAATGAGCAGTTCTTC
CDR3aa: CASSQDWAPEGNEQFF

j_gene: TRBJ1-1
abundance: .
d_gene: .
v_gene: TRBV5-1
CDR3nt: TGCGCCAGCAGCTTGAACACTGAAGCTTTCTTT
CDR3aa: CASSLNTEAFF

j_gene: TRBJ2-7
abundance: .
d_gene: TRBD2
v_gene: TRBV5-1
CDR3nt: TGCGCCAGCAGCTTGGGGACTAGCGGGAGGGAGCAGTACTTC
CDR3aa: CASSLGTSGREQYF

j_gene: TRBJ1-2
abundance: .
d_gene: .
v_gene: TRBV19
CDR3nt: TGTGCCAGTAGTATAGTTGGCTCGGCGGCAACCCTTAACTATGGCTACACCTTC
CDR3aa: CASSIVGSAATLNYGYTF

j_gene: TRBJ2-1
abundance: .
d_gene: .
v_gene: TRBV7-9
CDR3nt: TGTGCCACCGACATGGAGGGCTCCTACAATGAGCAGTTCTTC
CDR3aa: CATDMEGSYNEQFF

j_gene: TRBJ1-2
abundance: .
d_gene: TRBD1
v_gene: TRBV5-5
CDR3nt: TGTGCCAGCAACCCTGAGGGGGCGGGCTATGGCTACACCTTC
CDR3aa: CASNPEGAGYGYTF

j_gene: TRBJ2-3
abundance: .
d_gene: TRBD2
v_gene: TRBV5-1
CDR3nt: TGCGCCAGCAGCAACCCTAGCGGCGCAGGCACAGATACGCAGTATTTT
CDR3aa: CASSNPSGAGTDTQYF

j_gene: TRBJ1-2
abundance: .
d_gene: .
v_gene: TRBV18
CDR3nt: TGTGCCAGCTCGATCGGGGCTTCTTCCTATGGCTACACCTTC
CDR3aa: CASSIGASSYGYTF

j_gene: TRBJ1-2
abundance: .
d_gene: .
v_gene: TRBV11-3
CDR3nt: TGTGCCAGCAGCTTAGCGCTGGCAGGGACGGGAGGCTACACCTTC
CDR3aa: CASSLALAGTGGYTF

j_gene: TRBJ2-3
abundance: few
d_gene: TRBD2
v_gene: TRBV10-1
CDR3nt: TGCGCCAGCAGTCTGACTAGCGTAAACTACACAGATACGCAGTATTTT
CDR3aa: CASSLTSVNYTDTQYF

j_gene: TRBJ2-6
abundance: .
d_gene: .
v_gene: TRBV29-1
CDR3nt: TGCAGCGTTGATAGTCGGGGGGCCTCTGGGGCCAACGTCCTGACTTTC
CDR3aa: CSVDSRGASGANVLTF

j_gene: TRBJ2-2
abundance: .
d_gene: TRBD1
v_gene: TRBV14
CDR3nt: TGTGCCAGCAGCCAAATTACCGGGACAGGGACCGGGGAGCTGTTTTTT
CDR3aa: CASSQITGTGTGELFF

j_gene: TRBJ2-1
abundance: .
d_gene: .
v_gene: TRBV19
CDR3nt: TGTGCCAGTAGCCGGGGGACTTTCCCTTACAATGAGCAGTTCTTC
CDR3aa: CASSRGTFPYNEQFF

j_gene: TRBJ2-1
abundance: once
d_gene: .
v_gene: TRBV18
CDR3nt: TGTGCCAGCTCACCACCCGGCAATGAGCAGTTCTTC
CDR3aa: CASSPPGNEQFF

j_gene: TRBJ2-5
abundance: .
d_gene: TRBD2
v_gene: TRBV7-6
CDR3nt: TGTGCCAGCAGCTTAATGGGGAGCGGGGGGCAAGAGACCCAGTACTTC
CDR3aa: CASSLMGSGGQETQYF

j_gene: TRBJ1-5
abundance: .
d_gene: .
v_gene: TRBV28
CDR3nt: TGTGCCAGCAGTCGACAGCCCAATCAGCCCCAGCATTTT
CDR3aa: CASSRQPNQPQHF

j_gene: TRBJ1-4
abundance: .
d_gene: TRBD1
v_gene: TRBV6-5
CDR3nt: TGTGCCAGCAGTGGGACAGGGGCTAATGAAAAACTGTTTTTT
CDR3aa: CASSGTGANEKLFF

j_gene: TRBJ2-5
abundance: .
d_gene: TRBD2
v_gene: TRBV7-8
CDR3nt: TGTGCCAGCAGCTTAGCGACTAGCGGGACCCAAGAGACCCAGTACTTC
CDR3aa: CASSLATSGTQETQYF

j_gene: TRBJ2-3
abundance: .
d_gene: .
v_gene: TRBV9
CDR3nt: TGTGCCAGCAGCGTAGGGAACCGGGAGGATACGCAGTATTTT
CDR3aa: CASSVGNREDTQYF

j_gene: TRBJ2-1
abundance: .
d_gene: TRBD1
v_gene: TRBV5-1
CDR3nt: TGCGCCAGCAGCCAGACAGGGGTTGCGGGTGAGCAGTTCTTC
CDR3aa: CASSQTGVAGEQFF

j_gene: TRBJ1-5
abundance: .
d_gene: .
v_gene: TRBV6-1
CDR3nt: TGTGCCAGCAGTGGGCCTTTGGGTGGGCAGCCCCAGCATTTT
CDR3aa: CASSGPLGGQPQHF

j_gene: TRBJ2-1
abundance: .
d_gene: TRBD1
v_gene: TRBV9
CDR3nt: TGTGCCAGCAGCGTAGCAGGGACAGGTTACAATGAGCAGTTCTTC
CDR3aa: CASSVAGTGYNEQFF

j_gene: TRBJ2-1
abundance: .
d_gene: TRBD2
v_gene: TRBV28
CDR3nt: TGTGCCAGCCGTAGCGGGGGCCTTGCCTACAATGAGCAGTTCTTC
CDR3aa: CASRSGGLAYNEQFF

j_gene: TRBJ1-2
abundance: .
d_gene: TRBD1
v_gene: TRBV28
CDR3nt: TGTGCCAGCAGTTTCGACAGGGTCGGTGGCTACACCTTC
CDR3aa: CASSFDRVGGYTF

j_gene: TRBJ1-2
abundance: .
d_gene: TRBD1
v_gene: TRBV5-8
CDR3nt: TGTGCCAGCATAACCGGAAGCGGGACAGTAACTTTCTATGGCTACACCTTC
CDR3aa: CASITGSGTVTFYGYTF

j_gene: TRBJ2-5
abundance: .
d_gene: .
v_gene: TRBV7-2
CDR3nt: TGTGCCAGCAGCCCGTACGGGGAGACCCAGTACTTC
CDR3aa: CASSPYGETQYF

j_gene: TRBJ2-5
abundance: once
d_gene: TRBD2
v_gene: TRBV4-1
CDR3nt: TGCGCCAGCAGCCAAGAGTCCGGACTAGCGGGAGGGGTAGAGACCCAGTACTTC
CDR3aa: CASSQESGLAGGVETQYF

j_gene: TRBJ1-2
abundance: .
d_gene: TRBD1
v_gene: TRBV5-1
CDR3nt: TGCGCCAGCAGCAACCGTACAGGGGCAGCCTATGGCTACACCTTC
CDR3aa: CASSNRTGAAYGYTF

j_gene: TRBJ1-4
abundance: .
d_gene: .
v_gene: TRBV19
CDR3nt: TGTGCCAGTAGTACCCCCAGGGACCCAACTAATGAAAAACTGTTTTTT
CDR3aa: CASSTPRDPTNEKLFF